The entry below gives a single T cell receptor beta chain sequence along with its context. TCRdb's copy holds only in-frame clones and misses some; the assay was immunoSEQ multiplex PCR. Of roughly 260,000 clones in the sample, about four fifths were seen once. The data derive from a study of blood T cell repertoires in COVID-19. Study-wide context: PBMCs, B-cell-depleted T cells, or T cells provided the cDNA or gDNA that made up the material.

V dropped 3 bases and J dropped 2 bases, with 14 bases sitting between them. CDR3 length equals 16 residues. Germline V gene sequence: CDR1 LGHNA, CDR2 YSLEER. The sequencing sample was made of peripheral blood. This chain links TRBV4-3 with TRBJ2-1, with TRBD2 as a possible D gene (6 bases). The origin of this receptor is a woman between 18 and 30 years old with acute or convalescent COVID-19. CDR3 in DNA: TGCGCCAGCAGCCAGTGGGTAGGCGGGGCCTACAATGAGCAGTTCTTC. It is translated as CASSQWVGGAYNEQFF.